This T cell receptor (beta chain) comes out of a study of blood T cell repertoires in COVID-19. Study in general: Samples of COVID-19 (acute and convalescent) were obtained from the United States, Italy and Spain. The cDNA or gDNA used as material had been derived from T cells, B-cell-depleted T cells, or PBMCs.

Original data processing: Counts of nucleated cells, estimated from reference gene primer amplification, were obtained. Clones were read by immunoSEQ multiplex PCR, and TCRdb kept only the in-frame ones, dropping some. That table furnishes V, J and clone size, whereas the DNA furnished D and trimming. The sample carries 37,000 or so clones, roughly nine tenths recorded once. This clone was picked up one time. The CDR3 length is 16 residues. Trimming removed 10 bases from V and 0 bases from J; junction bases left unmatched: 8. CDR1 is ENHRY, CDR2 SYGVKD, per germline. This chain connects TRBV10-3 to TRBJ1-5, with 11 bases fitting TRBD1. The clonotype originates from a human donor in a cohort sampled during active COVID-19. Input material: peripheral blood. Here the CDR3 DNA reads TGTGCCAGCAGGGACAGGGGGGAAAATAGCAATCAGCCCCAGCATTTT. Its protein product is CASRDRGENSNQPQHF.